These T cell receptor beta chains were read from a single sample in a study of identical twins. One entry per CDR3 protein results from TCRdb running MiXCR on the 5' RACE reads. The table lists roughly 350,000 distinct CDR3 sequences, 9% to 15% of them singletons. These records were also assigned to another study, of yellow fever vaccine responses in identical twins.

The sequencing input was CD8+ T cells sorted from blood. The source of these receptors is a woman aged 18-30 years in good health. Both conserved end residues are part of each CDR3. D genes are given only for firm matches. A clone size is listed for some rows: how often the clone was seen (once, few, many), or a class if it is expanded.

cdr3_length	d_call	v_call	clone_size	j_call	cdr3_nt	cdr3_aa
16	NA	TRBV20-1	few	TRBJ2-1	TGCAGTGCTAGTAACAGGGATACGGGCACGGGCAATGAGCAGTTCTTC	CSASNRDTGTGNEQFF
14	TRBD2	TRBV2	many	TRBJ2-3	TGTGCCAGCAGTAGCGGGGGAAGCACAGATACGCAGTATTTT	CASSSGGSTDTQYF
18	NA	TRBV4-1	few	TRBJ2-3	TGCGCCAGCAGCATAGAGACCGGAGCGGACCCTAGGCTAGATACGCAGTATTTT	CASSIETGADPRLDTQYF
15	TRBD2	TRBV28	NA	TRBJ2-2	TGTGCCACCCGAGTCCCGGGACTAGCGGGGGACCTTCTGTTTTTT	CATRVPGLAGDLLFF
16	NA	TRBV10-3	many	TRBJ2-1	TGTGCCATCAGTAGGAGGGGCCCAAGCTCCTACAATGAGCAGTTCTTC	CAISRRGPSSYNEQFF
16	TRBD2	TRBV4-2	few	TRBJ2-1	TGTGCCAGCAGCCAAGATACGGCGGGAGCATACAATGAGCAGTTCTTC	CASSQDTAGAYNEQFF
14	NA	TRBV7-9	few	TRBJ1-1	TGTGCCAGCAACCCGGGCAGCGGGAACACTGAAGCTTTCTTT	CASNPGSGNTEAFF
14	NA	TRBV10-1	NA	TRBJ2-1	TGCGCCAGCAGTTCGGAAAACTACTACAATGAGCAGTTCTTC	CASSSENYYNEQFF
14	NA	TRBV6-4	many	TRBJ2-2	TGTGCCACCCGACCAGGGCGGGACACCGGGGAGCTGTTTTTT	CATRPGRDTGELFF
13	TRBD2	TRBV6-6	few	TRBJ2-5	TGTGCCAGCGGAAATCTAGCGGAAGAGACCCAGTACTTC	CASGNLAEETQYF
15	TRBD2	TRBV5-1	many	TRBJ2-3	TGCGCCAGCAGCTTGGAGTCTAGCGGGGCAGATACGCAGTATTTT	CASSLESSGADTQYF
14	NA	TRBV10-1	NA	TRBJ2-1	TGCGCCAGCAGTGAAGGGCCAACAGCCGATAAGCAGTTCTTC	CASSEGPTADKQFF
14	NA	TRBV7-2	NA	TRBJ2-7	TGTGCCAGCAGCTTATTCGGTTCGGGCTACGAGCAGTACTTC	CASSLFGSGYEQYF
15	NA	TRBV9	few	TRBJ1-1	TGTGCCAGCAGCCCACCTTTGCGGGGGAACACTGAAGCTTTCTTT	CASSPPLRGNTEAFF
19	TRBD2	TRBV3-1	NA	TRBJ2-2	TGTGCCAGCAGCCTCCCACCAACTAGCGGGGGGCCCTACACCGGGGAGCTGTTTTTT	CASSLPPTSGGPYTGELFF
17	TRBD2	TRBV7-9	few	TRBJ2-7	TGTGCCAGCTCTTCTGTGGCTAGCGGCCTCGTCACCTACGAGCAGTACTTC	CASSSVASGLVTYEQYF
17	NA	TRBV7-7	NA	TRBJ2-5	TGTGCCAGCAGCCCAGGCGGGCAGGGGTTGTACCAAGAGACCCAGTACTTC	CASSPGGQGLYQETQYF
14	TRBD1	TRBV7-9	many	TRBJ2-7	TGTGCCAGCAGTCAATTGACAGGGCATTACGAGCAGTACTTC	CASSQLTGHYEQYF